The 32 T cell receptor beta chains listed next were all sequenced from one sample in a study of shared clonotypes between healthy human individuals. The assay was immunoSEQ multiplex PCR, and TCRdb's table has in-frame clones only and misses some. Among about 730,000 clones, over 55% were seen once, and the ten largest hold around 1.7%. Material: memory CD4+ T cells sorted from blood. Documented subset: CD45RA-negative fraction. The receptor source for this set is a woman in her twenties or thirties in good health.

The chain has TRBV16 and TRBJ1-1, with TRBD1 identical over 8 bases. The CDR3 runs to 14 residues. The germline V gene has CDR1 KGHSY and CDR2 FQNENV. The V gene end was trimmed by 5 bases and the J gene end by 5 bases; junction bases not matched to a gene: 7. For the CDR3, the DNA is TGTGCCAGCAGCTCCCGGACAGGGAAGACTGAAGCTTTCTTT. Encoded protein: CASSSRTGKTEAFF.

The V call is TRBV29-1, the J call TRBJ2-7, with D maybe TRBD2 (6 bases). Looked up from germline, CDR1 is SQVTM and CDR2 is ANQGSEA. The CDR3 totals 13 residues. Trimming pared 7 bases from V and 4 bases from J, leaving 17 bases between. CDR3 in amino acids: CSGLTPGGYEQYF. In DNA form, the CDR3 reads TGCAGCGGCTTGACCCCCGGGGGATACGAGCAGTACTTC.

The chain combines TRBV29-1 with TRBJ1-2, with no clear D. V was trimmed by 4 bases and J by 0 bases, leaving 6 bases between them. The CDR3 runs 12 residues. The germline gives CDR1 SQVTM, CDR2 ANQGSEA. CDR3 DNA: TGCAGCGTTGGGACCACTAACTATGGCTACACCTTC. Protein product: CSVGTTNYGYTF.

The chain carries TRBV10-3 and TRBJ2-7; D perhaps matches TRBD2 (6 bases). V was pared by 10 bases and J by 0 bases, with 13 bases between. The CDR3 covers 13 residues. The germline V gene has CDR1 ENHRY and CDR2 SYGVKD. The CDR3 region is CATGGASSYEQYF. The CDR3 region has the DNA TGTGCCACTGGCGGGGCAAGCTCCTACGAGCAGTACTTC.

V and J are TRBV10-3 and TRBJ2-7, with D possibly matching TRBD1 (5 bases). V gave up 0 bases and J gave up 2 bases, with 11 bases separating them. CDR1 is ENHRY, CDR2 SYGVKD, per germline. CDR3 length: 15 amino acids. The CDR3 nucleotides are TGTGCCATCAGTGAGTCCGAACAGGCGACCTACGAGCAGTACTTC. It is translated as CAISESEQATYEQYF.

On this clone itself: Other DNA sequences in the same sample also yield this CDR3. The chain joins TRBV7-2 to TRBJ2-7; maybe TRBD1 (5 bases). V lost 0 bases and J 1 base, leaving 13 bases between the germline ends. The CDR3 runs 16 residues. The germline V gene encodes CDR1 SGHTA and CDR2 FQGNSA. Here the CDR3 DNA reads TGTGCCAGCAGCTTAGCGCAGGGTGCGTCGTCCTACGAGCAGTACTTC. This translates into CASSLAQGASSYEQYF.

The chain carries TRBV18 and TRBJ2-7, with TRBD2 matching 7 bases. Germline trimming cut 3 bases from V and 2 bases from J; bases unmatched to any gene: 4. The CDR3 has 14 amino acids. Germline assignment: CDR1 KGHSH and CDR2 LQKENI. The CDR3 spells CASSPRGVAYEQYF. The CDR3 DNA sequence: TGTGCCAGCTCACCTCGGGGGGTGGCCTACGAGCAGTACTTC.

The V gene is TRBV27, the J gene TRBJ1-2, with a tentative D call TRBD1 (6 bases). Trimming took 10 bases from V and 8 from J, leaving 26 bases between them. This CDR3 has 15 residues. Germline assignment: CDR1 MNHEY and CDR2 SMNVEV (reference sequence). The CDR3 DNA follows: TGTGCCACCTCCCGGTGGGGGGGGCGATTCGGAGGCTACACCTTC. This encodes CATSRWGGRFGGYTF.

This chain joins TRBV9 and TRBJ2-1; D remains unclear. Germline V gene data show CDR1 as SGDLS and CDR2 as YYNGEE. The V gene lost 4 bases and the J gene lost 2 bases, with 13 bases spanning the gap. The CDR3 extends over 15 amino acids. The CDR3 DNA follows: TGTGCCAGCAGCCCTGGGTCAGGCCCCTACAATGAGCAGTTCTTC. Its translation: CASSPGSGPYNEQFF.

The chain uses TRBV4-2 and TRBJ2-5; 8 bases are a match to TRBD2. Germline CDR1 is LGHNA and CDR2 is YNFKEQ. CDR3 size: 14 residues. V shed 1 base and J 4 bases; nucleotides not matched to a gene: 2. The CDR3 coding sequence is TGTGCCAGCAGCCAAGCGGGAGGGGGAGAGACCCAGTACTTC. Translating it yields CASSQAGGGETQYF.

In this sample, this clone turned up many times. This specimen includes other DNA sequences encoding the same CDR3. The chain employs TRBV28 and TRBJ1-2, with TRBD1 matching 9 bases. Trimming at V came to 6 bases and at J to 1 base, leaving 3 bases not matched to a gene. CDR3 length: 14 residues. The germline gives CDR1 MDHEN, CDR2 SYDVKM. The CDR3: CASRTDRGNYGYTF. CDR3 nucleotides: TGTGCCAGCAGAACGGACAGGGGTAACTATGGCTACACCTTC.

The chain links TRBV18 to TRBJ1-1, with D maybe TRBD1 (6 bases). The CDR3 covers 16 residues. CDR1 and CDR2 (germline): KGHSH, LQKENI. With 5 bases removed from V and 1 base from J, the gap between germline ends came to 17 bases. CDR3 bases: TGTGCCAGCTCATCCTACCTTCAGGGGTGGAACACTGAAGCTTTCTTT. It specifies CASSSYLQGWNTEAFF.

J is TRBJ2-5 and V is TRBV7-9, with D unresolved. V lost 5 bases, J lost 2 bases, and 3 bases lay in between. The CDR3 runs to 11 residues. Germline V CDR1 and CDR2: SEHNR, FQNEAQ (reference sequence). The DNA of the CDR3 is TGTGCCAGCAGCGAACAAGAGACCCAGTACTTC. Translated: CASSEQETQYF.

This rearrangement joins TRBV30 to TRBJ2-3; TRBD2 matches 9 bases. The CDR3 totals 15 residues. J lost 3 bases, V lost 2 bases, and 6 bases had no gene match. Per germline, CDR1 GTSNPN and CDR2 SVGIG (reference sequence). The CDR3 protein is CAWSPLAGPTDTQYF. CDR3 in DNA: TGTGCCTGGAGTCCGCTAGCGGGACCGACAGATACGCAGTATTTT.

This clone occurred a few times. The V and J genes are TRBV29-1 and TRBJ1-4; weak D call: TRBD1 (5 bases). Germline V lookup: CDR1 SQVTM, CDR2 ANQGSEA. The CDR3 totals 13 residues. V shed 3 bases and J shed 4 bases, with 9 bases lying between them. The CDR3 sequence: CSVEGTNNEKLFF. CDR3 DNA sequence: TGCAGCGTTGAGGGGACTAATAATGAAAAACTGTTTTTT.

V and J are TRBV19 and TRBJ1-1; D is possibly TRBD1 (5 bases). The CDR3 sequence is 15 residues long. The V gene's germline CDR1 is LNHDA and CDR2 SQIVND (reference sequence). V was clipped by 5 bases and J by 0 bases, with 13 bases between them. CDR3 loop: CASSVVDSLNTEAFF. CDR3 nucleotide sequence: TGTGCCAGTAGTGTGGTCGACAGCCTGAACACTGAAGCTTTCTTT.

This clone was counted once. The genes are TRBV7-2 and TRBJ1-2; 8 nucleotides agree with TRBD1. This CDR3 contains 18 residues. Losses at the gene ends were 2 bases for V and 6 bases for J; bases not matched to a gene: 17. Germline V CDR1 and CDR2: SGHTA, FQGNSA. The CDR3 region is CASSLSVFSMDRVNGYTF. The CDR3 nucleotides read TGTGCCAGCAGCTTATCCGTTTTTTCCATGGACAGGGTAAATGGCTACACCTTC. Filled out from reference TRBV7-2 and TRBJ1-2, the complete variable domain reads GAGVSQSPSNKVTEKGKDVELRCDPISGHTALYWYRQSLGQGLEFLIYFQGNSAPDKSGLPSDRFSAERTGGSVSTLTIQRTQQEDSAVYLCASSLSVFSMDRVNGYTFGSGTRLTVV.

The chain is built from TRBV7-9 and TRBJ2-5; a possible D gene is TRBD2 (6 bases). Trimming shortened V by 6 bases and J by 5 bases, and 16 bases separated the two germline ends. Germline CDR1 reads SEHNR; CDR2 reads FQNEAQ (reference sequence). The CDR3 spans 14 residues. CDR3 loop: CASSSGSLGETQYF. The CDR3, as DNA: TGTGCCAGCAGTTCCGGGAGCCTGGGGGAGACCCAGTACTTC.

The chain is built from TRBV25-1 and TRBJ1-2; D gene ambiguous. Deletions cut 4 bases from V and 8 bases from J, with 11 bases between. This CDR3 is 12 amino acids long. Germline assignment: CDR1 MGHDK and CDR2 SYGVNS. As DNA, the CDR3 is TGTGCCAGCAGTGTGGGTTTTGGCGGCTACACCTTC. It codes for CASSVGFGGYTF.

The chain uses TRBV11-2 and TRBJ1-2, with D unresolved. The CDR3 is made up of 12 amino acids. Germline V gene lookup returns CDR1 SGHAT and CDR2 FQNNGV. Trimming stripped 0 bases from V and 8 bases from J, with 7 bases between. The CDR3 is CASSLDVGGYTF. The DNA of the CDR3 is TGTGCCAGCAGCTTAGACGTGGGCGGCTACACCTTC.

This clone was seen a few times. In the same sample, other DNA sequences code for this CDR3. CDR3: CASSPQGNTIYF. The CDR3 coding sequence is TGTGCCAGCAGCCCCCAGGGCAACACCATATATTTT. The rearrangement uses TRBV14 and TRBJ1-3; maybe TRBD1 (5 bases). The V gene's germline CDR1 is SGHDN and CDR2 FVKESK. The length of the CDR3 is 12 residues. The V and J ends lost 4 bases and 7 bases respectively, with 8 bases between them.

This clone has a handful of counts. The genes are TRBV29-1 and TRBJ2-2; 8 nucleotides line up with TRBD1. The V segment lost 5 bases and the J segment 2 bases; nucleotides outside the gene matches: 4. Germline lookup yields CDR1 SQVTM and CDR2 ANQGSEA. The CDR3 runs 14 residues. The CDR3 DNA is TGCAGCGTTCGGACAGGGACCAACACCGGGGAGCTGTTTTTT. Its translation: CSVRTGTNTGELFF.

This chain connects TRBV20-1 to TRBJ1-1; D perhaps matches TRBD1 (5 bases). CDR1 and CDR2 from the germline V gene are DFQATT and SNEGSKA (reference sequence). This CDR3 is 11 amino acids long. Deletions cut 7 bases from V and 6 bases from J, with 12 bases between. The CDR3 region has the DNA TGCAGTGTCTCCAGGGTGGCTGAAGCTTTCTTT. Protein: CSVSRVAEAFF.

This chain connects TRBV7-2 to TRBJ2-3, with D perhaps matching TRBD2 (6 bases). The V gene lost 3 bases and the J gene lost 8 bases, with 21 bases spanning the gap. CDR1 and CDR2 from the germline V gene are SGHTA and FQGNSA. The length of the CDR3 is 16 residues. Written as DNA, the CDR3 is TGTGCCAGCAGCTTGAGAAGCGGGCGCGAGCAGGGTACGCAGTATTTT. This codes for CASSLRSGREQGTQYF.

This clone was counted a single time. The chain carries TRBV5-4 and TRBJ2-1; TRBD1 is a possible D gene (7 bases). Per germline, CDR1 SGHNT and CDR2 YYREEE (reference sequence). V was pared by 5 bases and J by 8 bases, with 14 bases between. The CDR3 loop spans 13 amino acids. DNA for the CDR3: TGTGCCAGCAGGGAGGGGGCCCGGGATGAGCAGTTCTTC. It yields the protein CASREGARDEQFF. The whole variable domain, remainder taken from reference TRBV5-4 and TRBJ2-1, is ETGVTQSPTHLIKTRGQQVTLRCSSQSGHNTVSWYQQALGQGPQFIFQYYREEENGRGNFPPRFSGLQFPNYSSELNVNALELDDSALYLCASREGARDEQFFGPGTRLTVL.

V gene TRBV6-1 combines with J gene TRBJ2-7, with 9 bases matching TRBD1. Germline V lookup: CDR1 MNHNS, CDR2 SASEGT. With V trimmed by 6 bases and J by 2 bases, 2 bases remained unmatched. The CDR3 sequence is 13 residues long. CDR3 in DNA: TGTGCCAGCAGGCGGGACAGGGCCTACGAGCAGTACTTC. It is translated as CASRRDRAYEQYF.

As for this clone: The same CDR3 is also encoded by other DNA sequences in this sample. J is TRBJ1-2 and V is TRBV28; D remains ambiguous. CDR1 and CDR2 from the germline V gene are MDHEN and SYDVKM. The ends were cut back, 8 bases at V and 0 bases at J, with 10 bases in the middle. This CDR3 spans 13 amino acids. CDR3 sequence: CASGTAANYGYTF. CDR3 in DNA: TGTGCCAGCGGCACAGCAGCTAACTATGGCTACACCTTC.

In its sample, this clone was seen once. V usage is TRBV5-6 and J usage is TRBJ2-3; unclear D gene. The CDR3 is 12 amino acids. Between the trimmed V and J ends, which lost 1 base and 4 bases, there was a span of 4 bases. Germline V gives CDR1 SGHDT, CDR2 YYEEEE. The CDR3 here is CASSLRADTQYF. The DNA for the CDR3 is TGTGCCAGCAGCTTGCGGGCAGATACGCAGTATTTT.

As to this clone: This CDR3 is also generated by other DNA sequences in the sample. This chain links TRBV11-2 with TRBJ2-2, with no clear D. The V gene lost 1 base and the J gene lost 2 bases, with 5 bases spanning the gap. The CDR3 runs 14 residues. Germline V CDR1 and CDR2: SGHAT, FQNNGV. CDR3 nucleotides: TGTGCCAGCAGCTTAGTCAGAAACACCGGGGAGCTGTTTTTT. Amino acids: CASSLVRNTGELFF.

V is TRBV19 and J is TRBJ1-5; D might be TRBD1 (5 bases). V lost 10 bases and J lost 2, with 15 bases in between. CDR3 length: 14 amino acids. In germline, CDR1 is LNHDA, CDR2 SQIVND (reference sequence). CDR3 sequence reads: CATSTGQGNQPQHF. In DNA form, the CDR3 reads TGTGCCACCTCAACGGGGCAGGGCAATCAGCCCCAGCATTTT.

The J gene is TRBJ2-1, the V gene TRBV29-1, with 8 bases matching TRBD2. V shed 4 bases, J shed 10 bases, and the junction held 9 bases outside the gene matches. From germline, CDR1 is SQVTM and CDR2 ANQGSEA. The CDR3 spans 13 residues. The CDR3 spells CSVGGRSGGEQFF. The CDR3 DNA reads TGCAGCGTTGGAGGGAGGAGCGGGGGAGAGCAGTTCTTC.

This chain links TRBV6-6 with TRBJ2-7; D unclear. CDR1 and CDR2 (germline): MNHNY, SVGAGI (reference sequence). Trimming cost V 0 bases and J 4 bases, with 10 bases left between them. There are 14 residues in the CDR3. For the CDR3, the DNA is TGTGCCAGCAGTTACTCGCACCCCTCATACGAGCAGTACTTC. It codes for CASSYSHPSYEQYF.